Detailed here is one TCR beta chain. These data come from a study of blood T cell repertoires in COVID-19. This table comes from immunoSEQ multiplex PCR, and its TCRdb copy is limited to in-frame clones, with some not included. In the table there are around 130,000 clones, 85% to 90% of which are singletons. This CDR3 has 14 residues. Unmatched junction bases numbered 6, after V lost 10 bases and J lost 0 bases. CDR1 ENHRY and CDR2 SYGVKD come from the germline V gene. The TCR comes from a man aged 65 to 85 with active or convalescent COVID-19. The chain links TRBV10-3 to TRBJ2-3; TRBD2 matches 8 bases. The source material was peripheral blood. The CDR3 nucleotides read TGTGCCACCAAAGCGGGGGCTAGCACAGATACGCAGTATTTT. Amino acids: CATKAGASTDTQYF.